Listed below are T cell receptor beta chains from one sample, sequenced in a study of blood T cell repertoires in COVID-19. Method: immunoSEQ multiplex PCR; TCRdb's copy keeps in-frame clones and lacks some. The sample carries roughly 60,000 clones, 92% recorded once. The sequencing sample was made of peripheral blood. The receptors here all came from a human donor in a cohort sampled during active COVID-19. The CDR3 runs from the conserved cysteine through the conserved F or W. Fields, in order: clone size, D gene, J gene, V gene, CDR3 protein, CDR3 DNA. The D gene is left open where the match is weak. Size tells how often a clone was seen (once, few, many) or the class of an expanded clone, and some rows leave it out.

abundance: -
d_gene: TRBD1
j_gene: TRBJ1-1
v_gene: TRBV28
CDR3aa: CAGSTGLGEAFF
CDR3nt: TGTGCCGGATCGACAGGGCTGGGTGAAGCTTTCTTT

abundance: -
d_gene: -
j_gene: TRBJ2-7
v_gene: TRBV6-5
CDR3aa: CASSTGYEQYF
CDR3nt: TGTGCCAGCAGTACGGGTTACGAGCAGTACTTC

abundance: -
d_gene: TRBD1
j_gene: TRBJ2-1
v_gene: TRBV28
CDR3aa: CASSRTGLYNEQFF
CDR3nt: TGTGCCAGCAGCCGGACAGGGTTATACAATGAGCAGTTCTTC

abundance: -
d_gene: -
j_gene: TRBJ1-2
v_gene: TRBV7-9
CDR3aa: CASSTGTYGYTF
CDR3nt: TGTGCCAGCTCCACAGGAACCTATGGCTACACCTTC

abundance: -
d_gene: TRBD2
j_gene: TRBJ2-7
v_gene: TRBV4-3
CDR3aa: CASSPEREGYEQYF
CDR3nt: TGCGCCAGCAGCCCCGAGAGGGAGGGTTACGAGCAGTACTTC

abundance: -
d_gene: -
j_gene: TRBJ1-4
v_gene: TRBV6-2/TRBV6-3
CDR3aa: CASSWDKGPGAGEEKLFF
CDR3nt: TGTGCCAGCAGTTGGGATAAGGGCCCAGGAGCCGGGGAGGAAAAACTGTTTTTT

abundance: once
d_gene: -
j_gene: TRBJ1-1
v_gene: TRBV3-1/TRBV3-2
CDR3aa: CASSQVNQATPLNTEAFF
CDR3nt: TGTGCCAGCAGCCAAGTTAACCAGGCTACCCCTCTGAACACTGAAGCTTTCTTT

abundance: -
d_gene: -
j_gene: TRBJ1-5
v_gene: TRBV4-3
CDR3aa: CASSQDRGPQHF
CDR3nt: TGCGCCAGCAGCCAAGACCGGGGGCCCCAGCATTTT

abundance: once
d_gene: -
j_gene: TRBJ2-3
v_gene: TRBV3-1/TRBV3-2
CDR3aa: CASSHVERSTDTQYF
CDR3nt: TGTGCCAGCAGCCACGTTGAACGGAGCACAGATACGCAGTATTTT

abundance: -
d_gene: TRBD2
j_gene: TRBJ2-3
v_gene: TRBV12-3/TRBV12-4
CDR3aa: CASSLSGDTQYF
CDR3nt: TGTGCCAGCAGTCTTAGCGGGGATACGCAGTATTTT

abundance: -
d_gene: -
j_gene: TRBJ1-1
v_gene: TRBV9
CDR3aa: CASSSTGGHTEAFF
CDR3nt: TGTGCCAGCAGCTCCACGGGGGGGCACACTGAAGCTTTCTTT

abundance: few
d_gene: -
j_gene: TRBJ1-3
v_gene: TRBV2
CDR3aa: CASSEGTGNSGNTIYF
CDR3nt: TGTGCCAGCAGTGAAGGGACGGGAAACTCTGGAAACACCATATATTTT

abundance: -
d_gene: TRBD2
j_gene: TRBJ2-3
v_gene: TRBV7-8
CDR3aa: CASSPLAGGLVMTDTQYF
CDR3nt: TGTGCCAGCAGCCCTCTAGCGGGGGGCCTCGTAATGACAGATACGCAGTATTTT

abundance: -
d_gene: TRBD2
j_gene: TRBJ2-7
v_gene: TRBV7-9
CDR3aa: CASSLGSIVAGVTYEQYF
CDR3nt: TGTGCCAGCAGCTTAGGATCAATTGTTGCGGGAGTAACCTACGAGCAGTACTTC

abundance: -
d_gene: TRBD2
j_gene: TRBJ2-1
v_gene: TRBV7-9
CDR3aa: CASSLPPRLAGAGNEQFF
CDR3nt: TGTGCCAGCAGCTTACCCCCTCGACTAGCGGGGGCTGGCAATGAGCAGTTCTTC

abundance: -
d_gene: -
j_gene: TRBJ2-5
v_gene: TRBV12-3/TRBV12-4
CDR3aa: CASSLSAVETQYF
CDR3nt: TGTGCCAGCAGTTTATCAGCGGTAGAGACCCAGTACTTC

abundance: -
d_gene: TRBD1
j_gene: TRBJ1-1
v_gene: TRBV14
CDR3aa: CASKKDRDTEAFF
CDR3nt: TGTGCCAGCAAAAAGGACAGGGACACTGAAGCTTTCTTT

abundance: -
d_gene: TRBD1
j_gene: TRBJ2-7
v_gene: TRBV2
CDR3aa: CATQGDRDDEQYF
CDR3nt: TGTGCCACCCAAGGGGACAGGGACGACGAGCAGTACTTC

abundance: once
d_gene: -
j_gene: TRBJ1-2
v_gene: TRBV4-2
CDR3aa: CASSQDQDIRTAYYGYTF
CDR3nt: TGTGCCAGCAGCCAAGATCAGGATATCAGGACAGCATACTATGGCTACACCTTC

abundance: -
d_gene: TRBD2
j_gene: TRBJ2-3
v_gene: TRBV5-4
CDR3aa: CASSPKTSGLTDTQYF
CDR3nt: TGTGCCAGCAGCCCAAAGACTAGCGGCCTCACAGATACGCAGTATTTT

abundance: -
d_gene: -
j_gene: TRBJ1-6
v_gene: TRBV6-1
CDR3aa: CASSEVGGSSYNSPLHF
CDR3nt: TGTGCCAGCAGTGAGGTCGGGGGTAGCTCCTATAATTCACCCCTCCACTTT

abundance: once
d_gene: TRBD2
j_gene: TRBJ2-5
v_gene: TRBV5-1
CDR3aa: CASSLAGGARETQYF
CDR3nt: TGCGCCAGCAGCTTGGCGGGGGGGGCCAGAGAGACCCAGTACTTC

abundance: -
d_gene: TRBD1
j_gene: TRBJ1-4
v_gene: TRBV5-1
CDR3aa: CASAPGQGNEKLFF
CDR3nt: TGCGCCAGCGCACCGGGACAGGGGAATGAAAAACTGTTTTTT

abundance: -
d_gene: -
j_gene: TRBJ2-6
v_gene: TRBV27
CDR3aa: CASREGGAGANVLTF
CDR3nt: TGTGCCAGCAGGGAGGGAGGAGCTGGGGCCAACGTCCTGACTTTC

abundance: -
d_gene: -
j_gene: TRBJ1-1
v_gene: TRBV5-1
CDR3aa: CASSPQVQLTYEAFF
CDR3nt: TGCGCCAGCAGCCCCCAGGTCCAGTTAACATATGAAGCTTTCTTT

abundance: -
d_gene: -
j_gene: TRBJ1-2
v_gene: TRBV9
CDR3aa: CASSVDSGEAYGYTF
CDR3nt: TGTGCCAGCAGCGTTGACTCCGGGGAGGCCTATGGCTACACCTTC

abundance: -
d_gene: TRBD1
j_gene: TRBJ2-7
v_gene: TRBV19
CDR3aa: CASSIDRDRGYEQYF
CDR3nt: TGTGCCAGTAGTATAGATCGAGACAGGGGTTACGAGCAGTACTTC

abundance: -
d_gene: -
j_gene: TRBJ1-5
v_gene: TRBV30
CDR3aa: CAWRMRRDQPQHF
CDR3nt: TGTGCCTGGAGGATGAGGAGGGATCAGCCCCAGCATTTT

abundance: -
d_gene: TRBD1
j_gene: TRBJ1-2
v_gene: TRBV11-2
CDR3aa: CASSPRTGIYGYTF
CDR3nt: TGTGCCAGCAGCCCCCGGACAGGGATCTATGGCTACACCTTC

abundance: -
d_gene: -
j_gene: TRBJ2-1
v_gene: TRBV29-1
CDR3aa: CSSGGQTNEQFF
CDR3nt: TGCAGCTCGGGGGGACAGACCAATGAGCAGTTCTTC

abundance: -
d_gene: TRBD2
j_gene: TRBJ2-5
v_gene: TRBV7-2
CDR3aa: CASSFGGSWETQYF
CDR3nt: TGTGCCAGCAGCTTCGGCGGGAGCTGGGAGACCCAGTACTTC

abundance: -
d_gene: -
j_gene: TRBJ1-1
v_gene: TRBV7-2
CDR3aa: CASSRRASRGNTEAFF
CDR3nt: TGTGCCAGCAGCCGCAGGGCGAGCAGGGGGAACACTGAAGCTTTCTTT

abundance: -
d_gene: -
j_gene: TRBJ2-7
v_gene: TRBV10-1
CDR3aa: CASSELRKATHEQYF
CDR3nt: TGCGCCAGCAGTGAGTTGAGGAAGGCAACGCACGAGCAGTACTTC

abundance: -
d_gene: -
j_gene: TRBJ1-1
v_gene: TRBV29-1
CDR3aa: CSGNGGSNTEAFF
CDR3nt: TGCAGTGGCAACGGGGGGTCGAACACTGAAGCTTTCTTT

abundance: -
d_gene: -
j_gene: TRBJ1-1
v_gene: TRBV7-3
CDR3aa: CASSPHGVPEAFF
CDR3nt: TGTGCCAGCAGCCCCCACGGAGTCCCTGAAGCTTTCTTT

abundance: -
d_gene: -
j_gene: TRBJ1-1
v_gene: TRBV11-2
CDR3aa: CASSSLGGGDTEAFF
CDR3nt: TGTGCCAGCAGCTCTTTGGGTGGAGGGGACACTGAAGCTTTCTTT

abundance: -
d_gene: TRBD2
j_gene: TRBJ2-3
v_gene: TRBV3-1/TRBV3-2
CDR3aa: CASSQDWASGYTDTQYF
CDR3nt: TGTGCCAGCAGCCAAGATTGGGCTAGCGGTTACACAGATACGCAGTATTTT

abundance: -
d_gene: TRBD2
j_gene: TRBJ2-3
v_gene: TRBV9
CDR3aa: CASSAWTSGGVDTQYF
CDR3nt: TGTGCCAGCAGCGCTTGGACTAGCGGGGGGGTGGATACGCAGTATTTT

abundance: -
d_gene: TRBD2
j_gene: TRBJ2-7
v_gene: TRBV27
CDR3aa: CASRLGLAGDEQYF
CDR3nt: TGTGCCAGCAGGCTGGGACTAGCGGGAGACGAGCAGTACTTC

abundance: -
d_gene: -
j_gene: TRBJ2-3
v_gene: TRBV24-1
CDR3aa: CATSARGRVDTQYF
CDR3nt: TGTGCCACCAGTGCGAGAGGGCGTGTAGATACGCAGTATTTT

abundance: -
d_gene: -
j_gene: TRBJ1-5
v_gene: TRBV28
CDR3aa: CASRPGGQQPQHF
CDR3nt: TGTGCCAGCAGGCCCGGAGGACAGCAGCCCCAGCATTTT

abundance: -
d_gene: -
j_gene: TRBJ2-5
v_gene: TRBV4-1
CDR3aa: CASSQEGAETQYF
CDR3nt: TGCGCCAGCAGCCAAGAAGGGGCGGAGACCCAGTACTTC

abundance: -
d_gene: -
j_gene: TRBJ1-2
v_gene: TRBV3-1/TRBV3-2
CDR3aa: CASSQGSLQGGGYTF
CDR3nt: TGTGCCAGCAGCCAAGGGTCTTTGCAGGGAGGAGGCTACACCTTC

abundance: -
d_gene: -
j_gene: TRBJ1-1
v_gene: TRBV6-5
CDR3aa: CASSYSSTGGGTEAFF
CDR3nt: TGTGCCAGCAGTTACTCTTCGACCGGGGGAGGGACTGAAGCTTTCTTT

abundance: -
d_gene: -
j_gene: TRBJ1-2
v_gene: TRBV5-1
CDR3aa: CASSPGTSNYGYTF
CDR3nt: TGCGCCAGCAGCCCAGGAACCTCTAACTATGGCTACACCTTC

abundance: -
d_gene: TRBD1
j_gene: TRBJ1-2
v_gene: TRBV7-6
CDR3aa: CASSPGTGRNYGYTF
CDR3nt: TGTGCCAGCAGCCCTGGGACAGGAAGAAACTATGGCTACACCTTC

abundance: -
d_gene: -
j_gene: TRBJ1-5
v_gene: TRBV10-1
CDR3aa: CASGGAGAQPQHF
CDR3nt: TGCGCCAGTGGTGGGGCGGGGGCGCAGCCCCAGCATTTT

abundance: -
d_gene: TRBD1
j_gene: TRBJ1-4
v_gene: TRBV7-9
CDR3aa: CASSADRGNEKLFF
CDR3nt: TGTGCCAGCAGCGCGGACAGGGGGAATGAAAAACTGTTTTTT

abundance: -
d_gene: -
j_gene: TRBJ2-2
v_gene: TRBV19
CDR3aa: CASSIGQNTGELFF
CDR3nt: TGTGCCAGTAGTATAGGACAGAACACCGGGGAGCTGTTTTTT

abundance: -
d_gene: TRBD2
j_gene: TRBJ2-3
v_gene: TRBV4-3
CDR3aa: CASSASGRGGTQYF
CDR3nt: TGCGCCAGCAGCGCGAGCGGGAGGGGCGGGACGCAGTATTTT

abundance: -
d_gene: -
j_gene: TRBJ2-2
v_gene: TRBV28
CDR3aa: CASSPFRGTMNTGELFF
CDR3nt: TGTGCCAGCAGCCCATTTCGGGGGACGATGAACACCGGGGAGCTGTTTTTT

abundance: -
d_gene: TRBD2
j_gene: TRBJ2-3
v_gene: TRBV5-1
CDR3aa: CASSSATSGRTDTQYF
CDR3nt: TGCGCCAGCAGCTCCGCAACTAGCGGTCGGACAGATACGCAGTATTTT

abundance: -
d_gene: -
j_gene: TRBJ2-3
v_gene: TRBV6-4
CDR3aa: CASSPTPFPIGPTDTQYF
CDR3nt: TGTGCCAGCAGCCCCACTCCATTTCCCATCGGTCCCACAGATACGCAGTATTTT

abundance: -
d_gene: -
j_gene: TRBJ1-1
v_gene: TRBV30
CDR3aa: CAWSLLGQLGAFF
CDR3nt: TGTGCCTGGAGTCTATTGGGCCAACTTGGCGCTTTCTTT

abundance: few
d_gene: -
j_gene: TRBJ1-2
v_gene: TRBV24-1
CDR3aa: CATSDQGPSGFLGYTF
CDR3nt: TGTGCCACCAGTGATCAGGGACCGAGCGGGTTCCTCGGCTACACCTTC